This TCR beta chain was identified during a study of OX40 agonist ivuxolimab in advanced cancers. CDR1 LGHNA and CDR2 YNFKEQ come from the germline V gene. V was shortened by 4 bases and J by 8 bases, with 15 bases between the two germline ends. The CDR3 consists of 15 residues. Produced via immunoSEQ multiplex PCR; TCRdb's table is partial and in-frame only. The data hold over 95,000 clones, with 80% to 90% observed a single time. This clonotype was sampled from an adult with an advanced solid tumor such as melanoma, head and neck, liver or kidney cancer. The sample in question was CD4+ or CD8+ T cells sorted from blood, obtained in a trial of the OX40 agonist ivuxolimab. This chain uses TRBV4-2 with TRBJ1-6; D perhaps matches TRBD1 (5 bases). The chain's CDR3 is CASSPQEGIDSPLHF. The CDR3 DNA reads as TGTGCCAGCAGCCCCCAGGAGGGGATCGATTCACCCCTCCACTTT.